The rows below give T cell receptor beta chains drawn from one sample of a study of shared T cell receptors in the human thymus. Libraries were prepared by immunoSEQ multiplex PCR; TCRdb keeps only in-frame clonotypes and omits some of them. The sample includes roughly 560,000 clones, 78% of them seen just once. The sample was also linked to a second study, of human thymus T cells.

Sequencing input: thymocytes. All receptors come from a boy younger than two with a congenital heart defect. Both conserved end residues are part of each CDR3. The D gene is left open where the match is weak. Clone size is shown for a subset of rows, as once, few, many or a class of expanded clone.

d_call clone_size j_call v_call cdr3_aa cdr3_nt
. . TRBJ2-6 TRBV7-9 CASSLADGSSGANVLTF TGTGCCAGCAGCTTAGCCGACGGGTCCTCTGGGGCCAACGTCCTGACTTTC
TRBD1 . TRBJ1-2 TRBV29-1 CSAPDRVDGYTF TGCAGCGCTCCTGACAGGGTTGATGGCTACACCTTC
. . TRBJ1-2 TRBV4-3 CASSQSSANYGYTF TGCGCCAGCAGCCAAAGTTCGGCTAACTATGGCTACACCTTC
TRBD1 . TRBJ2-7 TRBV5-4 CASSMTGLSSYEQYF TGTGCCAGCAGCATGACAGGGCTAAGCTCCTACGAGCAGTACTTC
TRBD1 . TRBJ1-5 TRBV9 CASSVGYRGNQPQHF TGTGCCAGCAGCGTGGGTTACAGGGGGAATCAGCCCCAGCATTTT
TRBD2 once TRBJ2-1 TRBV7-9 CASSPAGREKDNEQFF TGTGCCAGCAGCCCGGCGGGGAGGGAGAAGGACAATGAGCAGTTCTTC
TRBD1 . TRBJ2-5 TRBV7-2 CASSLRGTGPGETQYF TGTGCCAGCAGCTTACGAGGGACAGGCCCCGGCGAGACCCAGTACTTC
. . TRBJ2-1 TRBV6-5 CASSYTLTRGYDEQFF TGTGCCAGCAGTTACACCCTGACTAGGGGTTACGATGAGCAGTTCTTC
TRBD1 once TRBJ2-7 TRBV5-1 CASSSDGRDRAGEQYF TGCGCCAGCAGTTCAGATGGACGGGACAGGGCGGGCGAGCAGTACTTC
TRBD2 . TRBJ2-3 TRBV18 CASSPAGREGFTDTQYF TGTGCCAGCTCACCTGCCGGGAGGGAGGGTTTCACAGATACGCAGTATTTT
TRBD2 . TRBJ2-1 TRBV5-1 CASSHNNARTSGRNEQFF TGCGCCAGCAGCCATAATAACGCGAGGACTAGCGGGAGAAATGAGCAGTTCTTC
. . TRBJ2-7 TRBV19 CASSIGASPLEQYF TGTGCCAGTAGTATAGGGGCGAGCCCTCTCGAGCAGTACTTC
. . TRBJ2-7 TRBV5-1 CASSFPPAGTYEQYF TGCGCCAGCAGCTTCCCACCGGCAGGGACCTACGAGCAGTACTTC
TRBD2 . TRBJ2-3 TRBV5-6 CASSPGLAVTDTQYF TGTGCCAGCAGCCCGGGACTAGCGGTCACAGATACGCAGTATTTT
TRBD2 . TRBJ2-1 TRBV27 CASHPSGRSSYNEQFF TGTGCCAGCCACCCTAGCGGACGGAGCTCCTACAATGAGCAGTTCTTC
. . TRBJ1-5 TRBV6-1 CATALPGWANQPQHF TGTGCCACGGCCCTCCCGGGGTGGGCGAATCAGCCCCAGCATTTT
TRBD2 . TRBJ2-7 TRBV7-9 CASSLGPGLRDF TGTGCCAGCAGCTTAGGTCCGGGACTAAGGGACTTC
TRBD2 . TRBJ2-1 TRBV5-1 CASSSENYGRRANEQFF TGCGCCAGCAGCTCCGAAAACTACGGGAGGCGGGCAAATGAGCAGTTCTTC
TRBD2 . TRBJ2-7 TRBV13 CASSSLAGGYEQYF TGTGCCAGCAGCTCGTTAGCGGGAGGTTACGAGCAGTACTTC
TRBD1 few TRBJ1-2 TRBV7-2 CASSSRGLDGKTNYGYTF TGTGCCAGCAGCTCCAGGGGGTTGGATGGGAAGACTAACTATGGCTACACCTTC
. . TRBJ2-7 TRBV6-5 CASSYSHREGTYEQYF TGTGCCAGCAGTTACTCGCACAGGGAGGGAACCTACGAGCAGTACTTC
TRBD1 . TRBJ1-2 TRBV28 CASTEDRSYGYTF TGTGCCAGCACCGAGGACAGGAGCTATGGCTACACCTTC
. . TRBJ2-5 TRBV5-8 CASSFGGETQYF TGTGCCAGCAGCTTTGGAGGAGAGACCCAGTACTTC
TRBD1 . TRBJ1-2 TRBV7-2 CASSSTGTGHGYTF TGTGCCAGCAGTTCCACCGGGACAGGGCATGGCTACACCTTC
TRBD1 . TRBJ1-4 TRBV28 CASSFQGAREKLFF TGTGCCAGCAGTTTTCAGGGGGCTCGTGAAAAACTGTTTTTT